These 7 T cell receptor beta chains were sequenced from one sample in a study of identical twins. A single record per CDR3 protein comes from TCRdb applying MiXCR to the 5' RACE reads. The data contain approximately 630,000 distinct CDR3 sequences, about 7.6% of them singletons. The sample also formed part of further work on yellow fever vaccine responses in identical twins.

Material: PBMCs. Receptors originate from a woman between 18 and 29 years old in good health.

This clonotype was counted a few times. The chain combines TRBV7-8 with TRBJ2-5; D is ambiguous. Germline CDR1 and CDR2: SGHVS and FQNEAQ. V was clipped by 3 bases and J by 4 bases, with 12 bases between them. The CDR3 has 14 amino acids. Here the CDR3 reads CASSLSPLRETQYF. DNA for the CDR3: TGTGCCAGCAGCTTGAGTCCCTTAAGAGAGACCCAGTACTTC. The whole variable domain, filled in from reference TRBV7-8 and TRBJ2-5, reads GAGVSQSPRYKVAKRGQDVALRCDPISGHVSLFWYQQALGQGPEFLTYFQNEAQLDKSGLPSDRFFAERPEGSVSTLKIQRTQQEDSAVYLCASSLSPLRETQYFGPGTRLLVL.

V and J are TRBV12-3 or TRBV12-4 and TRBJ2-7; D gene uncertain. Deletions cut 6 bases from V and 5 bases from J, with 17 bases between. The CDR3 consists of 14 residues. The CDR3 is CASSSSGPADEQYF. As DNA, the CDR3 is TGTGCCAGCAGCTCATCCGGGCCCGCAGACGAGCAGTACTTC.

The gene calls are TRBV20-1 and TRBJ2-2; D unresolved. The V end was cut by 2 bases, the J end by 4 bases, with 17 bases between. CDR1 is DFQATT, CDR2 SNEGSKA, per germline (reference sequence). CDR3 length equals 16 residues. CDR3 DNA: TGCAGTGCTAGACGTGCGAGTTTCAACCCCACCGGGGAGCTGTTTTTT. Residues: CSARRASFNPTGELFF.

This clonotype was seen ten or more times. The chain uses TRBV5-1 and TRBJ2-1; D perhaps matches TRBD2 (5 bases). This CDR3 has 20 amino acids. In germline, CDR1 is SGHRS, CDR2 YFSETQ. V lost 0 bases, J lost 3 bases, and 25 bases lay in between. In nucleotides, the CDR3 is TGCGCCAGCAGCTTGGAATCGTGGACTCAAGTCCGGCCCCGCTACAATGAGCAGTTCTTC. Amino acid sequence: CASSLESWTQVRPRYNEQFF.

The J gene is TRBJ2-7, the V gene TRBV28; a weak D match, TRBD1 (6 bases). This CDR3 comprises 14 residues. In germline, CDR1 is MDHEN, CDR2 SYDVKM. Trimming took off 6 bases at V and 4 bases at J, with 16 bases between the two ends. The CDR3 DNA follows: TGTGCCAGCAGCCTACGACACCAGGGGTACGAGCAGTACTTC. Amino acids: CASSLRHQGYEQYF.

This clonotype showed up just a few times. The chain recombines TRBV5-1 with TRBJ2-2; D might be TRBD2 (5 bases). V dropped 3 bases and J dropped 4 bases, with 16 bases sitting between them. The CDR3 length is 16 residues. Per the germline V gene, CDR1 is SGHRS and CDR2 is YFSETQ. The CDR3: CASSSAGNTFTGELFF. CDR3 bases: TGCGCCAGCAGCTCCGCCGGGAACACCTTCACCGGGGAGCTGTTTTTT. Variable domain in full (rest from reference TRBV5-1 and TRBJ2-2): KAGVTQTPRYLIKTRGQQVTLSCSPISGHRSVSWYQQTPGQGLQFLFEYFSETQRNKGNFPGRFSGRQFSNSRSEMNVSTLELGDSALYLCASSSAGNTFTGELFFGEGSRLTVL.

Here the CDR3 DNA reads TGTGCCAGCAGGGGACTAGCGGGGTTGTCGTCCGGGGAGCTGTTTTTT. It encodes CASRGLAGLSSGELFF. The rearrangement joins TRBV27 to TRBJ2-2, with TRBD2 matching over 13 bases. Germline CDR1 is MNHEY and CDR2 is SMNVEV (reference sequence). The CDR3 totals 16 residues. With V trimmed by 6 bases and J by 6 bases, 7 bases remained unmatched.